These 10 T cell receptor beta chains were sequenced from one sample in a study of shared clonotypes between healthy human individuals. Using immunoSEQ multiplex PCR, the repertoire was profiled, and TCRdb retains in-frame clones only, with some absent. The sample includes 2 million to 2.5 million clones, 95% of them seen just once. The source material was naive CD4+ T cells sorted from blood. The subset: CD45RA+ positively selected. These receptors were collected from a young man in good health.

The genes are TRBV7-2 and TRBJ1-1; TRBD1 matches 11 bases. The CDR3 sequence is 15 residues long. After removal of 3 bases from V and 5 bases from J, the junction contained 5 bases not matched to a gene. Looked up from germline, CDR1 is SGHTA and CDR2 is FQGNSA. The CDR3 DNA follows: TGTGCCAGCAGCTTCCCGGACAGGGGGCGAACTGAAGCTTTCTTT. It specifies CASSFPDRGRTEAFF.

Comments on this clone: Other DNA sequences from this sample encode an identical CDR3 as well. This rearrangement joins TRBV7-2 to TRBJ2-5, with D maybe TRBD1 (7 bases). The germline V gene encodes CDR1 SGHTA and CDR2 FQGNSA. Trimming took 2 bases from V and 5 from J, leaving 9 bases between them. CDR3 size: 13 residues. CDR3 amino acids: CASSLSGGETQYF. The CDR3 DNA sequence: TGTGCCAGCAGCTTATCAGGGGGGGAGACCCAGTACTTC.

The gene calls are TRBV11-3 and TRBJ1-1; D call uncertain. CDR1 and CDR2 from the germline V gene are SGHNT and YENEEA. V dropped 3 bases and J dropped 3 bases, with 8 bases sitting between them. The CDR3 sequence is 13 residues long. In DNA form, the CDR3 reads TGTGCCAGCAGCTTGTTTTATGACACTGAAGCTTTCTTT. Translating it yields CASSLFYDTEAFF.

The chain combines TRBV2 with TRBJ1-6; tentatively, D is TRBD1 (5 bases). This CDR3 region has 14 residues. Trimming removed 6 bases at V and 5 bases at J, with 11 bases between. Germline V gives CDR1 SNHLY, CDR2 FYNNEI. Here the CDR3 reads CASSVGGDNSPLHF. CDR3 in DNA: TGTGCCAGCAGCGTGGGGGGAGATAATTCACCCCTCCACTTT.

The chain links TRBV19 to TRBJ1-1; D ambiguous. The CDR3 is 13 amino acids. The V end lost 3 bases, the J end lost 6 bases, and 11 bases lay between the germline ends. Germline V gives CDR1 LNHDA, CDR2 SQIVND (reference sequence). The CDR3 DNA reads as TGTGCCAGTAGTATCATGGGTAGCGCTGAAGCTTTCTTT. Protein sequence: CASSIMGSAEAFF.

The rearrangement joins TRBV25-1 to TRBJ2-3; 7 bases agree with TRBD2. This CDR3 is built from 16 residues. The germline gives CDR1 MGHDK, CDR2 SYGVNS. With V trimmed by 2 bases and J by 4 bases, 9 bases remained unmatched. The CDR3 DNA follows: TGTGCCAGCAGTGAAATGGGCGGGGGAAGGCCAGATACGCAGTATTTT. This codes for CASSEMGGGRPDTQYF.

The chain combines TRBV5-1 with TRBJ1-1, with D unclear. The CDR3 contains 19 residues. Germline V lookup: CDR1 SGHRS, CDR2 YFSETQ. V was pared by 0 bases and J by 1 base, with 22 bases between. In DNA, the CDR3 is TGCGCCAGCAGCTTGGAGGGTCCCGCCCATGGGATTCAGAACACTGAAGCTTTCTTT. It is translated as CASSLEGPAHGIQNTEAFF.

V is TRBV25-1 and J is TRBJ2-7, with TRBD1 identical over 9 bases. Germline CDR1 is MGHDK and CDR2 is SYGVNS. CDR3 length: 16 amino acids. Germline trimming cut 4 bases from V and 4 bases from J; bases unmatched to any gene: 11. CDR3 sequence: CASSASPGQGSYEQYF. CDR3 DNA sequence: TGTGCCAGCAGTGCCTCTCCGGGACAGGGCTCTTACGAGCAGTACTTC.

V is TRBV5-8 and J is TRBJ2-2; the match to TRBD1 covers 7 bases. Trimming cost V 0 bases and J 2 bases; bases outside gene matches: 4. The CDR3 runs 16 residues. The germline V gene has CDR1 SGHTS and CDR2 YDEGEE. Here the CDR3 DNA reads TGTGCCAGCAGCTTGGGGTACAGGGGAAACACCGGGGAGCTGTTTTTT. Residues: CASSLGYRGNTGELFF.

The chain has TRBV28 and TRBJ1-5, with D possibly being TRBD1 (6 bases). V lost 5 bases and J 2 bases, leaving 13 bases between the germline ends. Germline assignment: CDR1 MDHEN and CDR2 SYDVKM. This CDR3 is 15 amino acids long. DNA of the CDR3: TGTGCCAGCAGTCGACAGGTTCTGGGCAATCAGCCCCAGCATTTT. This gives the protein CASSRQVLGNQPQHF.